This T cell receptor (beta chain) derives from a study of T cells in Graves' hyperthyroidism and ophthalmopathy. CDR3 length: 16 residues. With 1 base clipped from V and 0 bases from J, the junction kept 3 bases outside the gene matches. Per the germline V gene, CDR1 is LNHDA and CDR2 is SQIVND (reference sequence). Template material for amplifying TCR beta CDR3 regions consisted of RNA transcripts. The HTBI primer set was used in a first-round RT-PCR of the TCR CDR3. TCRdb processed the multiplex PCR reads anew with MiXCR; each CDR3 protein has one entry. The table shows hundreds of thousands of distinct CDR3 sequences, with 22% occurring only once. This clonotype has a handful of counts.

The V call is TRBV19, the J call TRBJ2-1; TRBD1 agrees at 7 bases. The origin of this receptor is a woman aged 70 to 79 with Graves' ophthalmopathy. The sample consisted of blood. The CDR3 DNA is TGTGCCAGTAGTATAGGAGGGGGCAGCTCCTACAATGAGCAGTTCTTC. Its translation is CASSIGGGSSYNEQFF.